Listed below are T cell receptor beta chains from one sample, sequenced in a study of B cell selection in AIRE deficiency. Here immunoSEQ multiplex PCR was the method, and the copy in TCRdb shows in-frame clones only, minus some. The data hold 25,000 to 30,000 clones, with around 95% observed a single time. The sequenced sample consisted of CD4+CD127+ conventional T cells sorted from PBMCs. These receptors all stem from a human donor in good health. CDR3s include the opening cysteine and the closing phenylalanine or tryptophan.

V	J	CDR3
TRBV9	TRBJ1-3	CASSVEGNWESGNTIYF
TRBV7-3	TRBJ1-4	CASTEARTDEKLFF
TRBV7-2	TRBJ2-2	CASSSAGISLVFF
TRBV29-1	TRBJ2-2	CSVGDANTGELFF
TRBV21-1	TRBJ2-4	CASSKGLDLAKNIQYF
TRBV29-1	TRBJ2-1	CSVVTGSSYNEQFF
TRBV2	TRBJ1-2	CASTTREAHGYTF
TRBV5-5	TRBJ2-6	CASSPENRARNVLTF
TRBV11-3	TRBJ1-1	CASSLDRLNTEAFF
TRBV5-5	TRBJ2-7	CASSLVAGRNYEQYF
TRBV9	TRBJ2-3	CASSLAGGGIDTQYF
TRBV18	TRBJ1-3	CASSPRGRRSSGNTIYF
TRBV2	TRBJ1-3	CASSEWRDRASGNTIYF
TRBV5-6	TRBJ2-5	CASSSYYLVETQYF
TRBV5-1	TRBJ2-7	CASSLTGDSSYEQYF
TRBV21-1	TRBJ2-7	CASSKGDEQYF
TRBV11-2	TRBJ2-1	CASSSLAGGTYNEQFF
TRBV5-1	TRBJ2-3	CASSSDRADTQYF
TRBV11-2	TRBJ2-2	CASSLVRGPTGELFF
TRBV18	TRBJ1-1	CASSQGQVNTEAFF
TRBV13	TRBJ2-7	CASSLGTGSAYEQYF
TRBV29-1	TRBJ2-5	CSVEGSGETQYF
TRBV7-9	TRBJ1-1	CASRLGQKNTEAFF
TRBV5-1	TRBJ2-7	CASAELGKSYEQYF
TRBV6-1	TRBJ1-2	CASSLDFGYTF
TRBV5-4	TRBJ1-1	CASSLGQGAVNTEAFF
TRBV19	TRBJ2-3	CASARQGAADTQYF
TRBV11-2	TRBJ2-7	CAAGTGFYEQYF
TRBV18	TRBJ2-1	CASSPGLAFNNEQFF
TRBV6-6	TRBJ1-2	CASSSRDVYTF
TRBV6-1	TRBJ1-3	CASSPYRTGNTIYF
TRBV5-6	TRBJ2-2	CASSLLAVNTGELFF
TRBV19	TRBJ2-5	CASQYSGRAQETQYF
TRBV6-5	TRBJ1-5	CASSYRDNQPQHF
TRBV7-3	TRBJ1-6	CASSPRGERNSPLHF
TRBV6-1	TRBJ2-3	CASRELAGATDTQYF
TRBV11-2	TRBJ2-3	CASSLWRGSTDTQYF
TRBV21-1	TRBJ2-2	CASSKGRVTGELFF
TRBV29-1	TRBJ1-5	CSVGWGEDQPQHF
TRBV7-2	TRBJ2-5	CASSLVVPGTQYF
TRBV5-4	TRBJ2-5	CASSRGTSGRVVETQYF
TRBV11-2	TRBJ2-1	CASSLELAGGFYNEQFF